This T cell receptor beta chain was profiled in a study of early T cells in non-severe SARS-CoV-2 infection. General study points: Clonotype matching in VDJdb favored anti-spike CD8 responses and did not capture private and CD4 specificities.

The CDR3 has 10 residues. Trimming removed 4 bases at V and 8 bases at J, with 8 bases between. CDR1 and CDR2 (germline): SQVTM, ANQGSEA. Turning to this clonotype: Its antigen is unknown.

Tagging with unique molecular identifiers was applied to individual cDNA molecules. TCRdb itself ran the 5' RACE reads through MiXCR, one entry per CDR3 protein. The repertoire holds more than 70,000 distinct CDR3 sequences, with roughly an eighth as singletons. The J gene is TRBJ1-1, the V gene TRBV29-1, with D perhaps TRBD1 (5 bases). The material sequenced was whole blood. This sequence was found in an adult who was a healthcare worker with PCR-confirmed SARS-CoV-2 infection or an uninfected control (not recorded which). The CDR3 protein is CSVGGGEAFF. In DNA form, the CDR3 reads TGCAGCGTTGGGGGGGGAGAAGCTTTCTTT.